Listed below are T cell receptor beta chains from one sample, sequenced in a study of Graves' ophthalmopathy and Graves' hyperthyroidism. From the multiplex PCR reads, TCRdb called clonotypes with MiXCR, one entry per CDR3 protein. The sample holds around 590,000 distinct CDR3 sequences; about 35% are singletons and the top ten take 3.5% to 5%. Sequenced input: peripheral blood or thyroid tissue (not recorded which). The receptors shown here come from an adult man with Graves' hyperthyroidism. CDR3s leave out the opening cysteine and the closing phenylalanine or tryptophan. A D gene is named only where the DNA matches it firmly.

d_call: TRBD1; j_call: TRBJ2-7; v_call: TRBV24-1; cdr3_aa: ATSDRRQGTYEQY
d_call: .; j_call: TRBJ1-1; v_call: TRBV10-3; cdr3_aa: ASSYGIGTKAF
d_call: .; j_call: TRBJ2-5; v_call: TRBV6-5; cdr3_aa: ASSYSEGGGETQY
d_call: TRBD2; j_call: TRBJ2-7; v_call: TRBV2; cdr3_aa: ASSEGTSGGDPYEQY
d_call: .; j_call: TRBJ2-7; v_call: TRBV29-1; cdr3_aa: SAAGNYYEQY
d_call: TRBD1; j_call: TRBJ2-5; v_call: TRBV28; cdr3_aa: ASSLGTGYQETQY
d_call: TRBD2; j_call: TRBJ2-5; v_call: TRBV3-1; cdr3_aa: ASSQVLAGVLETQY
d_call: .; j_call: TRBJ1-6; v_call: TRBV9; cdr3_aa: ASSAGDVGHKALH
d_call: TRBD2; j_call: TRBJ2-3; v_call: TRBV9; cdr3_aa: ASSVARGGDTQY
d_call: .; j_call: TRBJ2-3; v_call: TRBV29-1; cdr3_aa: SADYTDTQY
d_call: .; j_call: TRBJ1-3; v_call: TRBV29-1; cdr3_aa: SVLSLPDRSGNTIY
d_call: .; j_call: TRBJ1-4; v_call: TRBV20-1; cdr3_aa: SARVLGEKLF
d_call: .; j_call: TRBJ1-5; v_call: TRBV20-1; cdr3_aa: SAGVTPGSRLDSNQPQH
d_call: .; j_call: TRBJ1-1; v_call: TRBV5-1; cdr3_aa: ASSQDSRPLGAEAF
d_call: .; j_call: TRBJ2-3; v_call: TRBV29-1; cdr3_aa: SGQFSGVSVADTQY
d_call: TRBD1; j_call: TRBJ2-7; v_call: TRBV29-1; cdr3_aa: SAEDHRGYEQY
d_call: TRBD1; j_call: TRBJ1-1; v_call: TRBV7-9; cdr3_aa: ASSQTGVERVAF
d_call: TRBD1; j_call: TRBJ1-2; v_call: TRBV11-2; cdr3_aa: ASSAIYGGGQGAYGYT
d_call: .; j_call: TRBJ2-5; v_call: TRBV3-1; cdr3_aa: ASSWARGTQY
d_call: TRBD2; j_call: .; v_call: TRBV10-2; cdr3_aa: ASSEWGTSGIVNEQF
d_call: .; j_call: TRBJ2-3; v_call: TRBV29-1; cdr3_aa: SVEDGSADTQY
d_call: .; j_call: TRBJ1-5; v_call: TRBV15; cdr3_aa: ATSSLVPDSNQPQH
d_call: .; j_call: TRBJ1-5; v_call: TRBV19; cdr3_aa: ASSIRAMGNQPQH
d_call: TRBD1; j_call: TRBJ1-4; v_call: TRBV2; cdr3_aa: ASSAGQNNEKLF
d_call: TRBD1; j_call: TRBJ2-7; v_call: TRBV2; cdr3_aa: ASKRGDRAYEQY
d_call: TRBD1; j_call: TRBJ1-6; v_call: TRBV6-1; cdr3_aa: ASSPDRAWSPLH
d_call: TRBD1; j_call: TRBJ1-2; v_call: TRBV24-1; cdr3_aa: ATSDTRQGGGYT
d_call: .; j_call: TRBJ1-1; v_call: TRBV12-3/TRBV12-4; cdr3_aa: ASSLFGRENTEAF
d_call: TRBD1; j_call: TRBJ2-7; v_call: TRBV10-3; cdr3_aa: ATEDRSSYEQY
d_call: .; j_call: TRBJ1-1; v_call: TRBV6-4; cdr3_aa: ASSETDNTEAF
d_call: TRBD2; j_call: TRBJ2-7; v_call: TRBV29-1; cdr3_aa: QTREVGDGYEQY
d_call: .; j_call: TRBJ1-5; v_call: TRBV4-2; cdr3_aa: ASSHSSGEGNQPQH
d_call: .; j_call: TRBJ1-1; v_call: TRBV15; cdr3_aa: ATSRDRPNTEAF
d_call: .; j_call: TRBJ1-1; v_call: TRBV10-3; cdr3_aa: AWSVWGGPMNTEAF
d_call: .; j_call: TRBJ2-1; v_call: TRBV10-3; cdr3_aa: ASSELWGTANEQF
d_call: .; j_call: TRBJ1-2; v_call: TRBV5-6; cdr3_aa: ASSLGPVTNYGYT
d_call: .; j_call: TRBJ1-1; v_call: TRBV3-1; cdr3_aa: ASSLGRRIEAF
d_call: .; j_call: TRBJ2-7; v_call: TRBV7-9; cdr3_aa: ASSFYICSALQGASSSYEQY
d_call: .; j_call: TRBJ1-5; v_call: TRBV5-1; cdr3_aa: ASSLWSLPRSHSNQPQH
d_call: .; j_call: TRBJ1-1; v_call: TRBV2; cdr3_aa: ASTPGVAGRRYRSMNTEAF
d_call: .; j_call: TRBJ1-4; v_call: TRBV13; cdr3_aa: ASSLGLGQPNEKLF
d_call: .; j_call: TRBJ1-5; v_call: TRBV4-1; cdr3_aa: ASSQTTAESNQPQH
d_call: TRBD1; j_call: TRBJ1-5; v_call: TRBV7-2; cdr3_aa: ASSTWTGNQPQH
d_call: .; j_call: TRBJ2-7; v_call: TRBV3-1; cdr3_aa: ASSHGNEQY
d_call: TRBD2; j_call: TRBJ2-1; v_call: TRBV29-1; cdr3_aa: SVEGLGAYNEQF
d_call: TRBD1; j_call: TRBJ1-1; v_call: TRBV2; cdr3_aa: ASLGQVFTEAF